This T cell receptor (beta chain) was identified in a study of blood T cell repertoires in COVID-19. Across the whole study: Nucleic acid was either cDNA or gDNA, and it came from T cells, B-cell-depleted T cells, or PBMCs.

This CDR3 spans 14 amino acids. Germline assignment: CDR1 MNHEY and CDR2 SVGAGI. Trimming removed 6 bases at V and 0 bases at J, with 9 bases between. Seattle researchers signed up patients amid active infection and tracked them longitudinally. Source study methods: Researchers report that nucleated cell counts were estimated from reference gene primer amplification. The protocol was immunoSEQ multiplex PCR, while the TCRdb copy is restricted to in-frame clones and leaves out a portion. The DNA was the basis for D and trimming; V, J and clone size are from that table. This repertoire shows 350,000 to 400,000 clones, about 90% found once; its top ten account for around 3%.

The sample consisted of peripheral blood. The chain links TRBV6-5 to TRBJ1-3; D might be TRBD1 (6 bases). The clonotype originates from a woman aged 25 to 39 with COVID-19, enrolled during active disease. The CDR3 region has the DNA TGTGCCAGCAGCCCGGACAGCTCTGGAAACACCATATATTTT. This sequence encodes CASSPDSSGNTIYF.